The entry below describes one T cell receptor (beta chain). The antigen is unknown. The source of the sample is a study of T cell responses to AZD1222 COVID-19 vaccine. Study-level points and caveats: Compared with day 0, the breadth and depth of the Spike-specific TCR repertoire rose significantly after two doses of AZD1222. Just 5 to 7 people given AZD1222 tested seropositive at baseline. CD4 TCRs associated with vaccination spanned spike, dominating at 160-218 and 743-854. White British donors predominated, females outnumbered males, and clonal diversity was possibly underestimated.

The CDR3 contains 15 residues. V was pared by 2 bases and J by 2 bases, with 4 bases of the junction left unmatched. CDR1 is MDHEN and CDR2 is SYDVKM in the germline V gene. The assay was immunoSEQ multiplex PCR, and TCRdb's table has in-frame clones only and misses some. The sample consists of approximately 200,000 clones, roughly 93% of them appearing once. The chain is built from TRBV28 and TRBJ2-7; TRBD1 matches 9 bases. The sample was peripheral blood, taken on day 0 of AZD1222 vaccination. This clonotype originated in an adult in good health. The CDR3 protein is CASSLQQGAAYEQYF. In DNA form, the CDR3 reads TGTGCCAGCAGTTTACAACAGGGGGCCGCCTACGAGCAGTACTTC.